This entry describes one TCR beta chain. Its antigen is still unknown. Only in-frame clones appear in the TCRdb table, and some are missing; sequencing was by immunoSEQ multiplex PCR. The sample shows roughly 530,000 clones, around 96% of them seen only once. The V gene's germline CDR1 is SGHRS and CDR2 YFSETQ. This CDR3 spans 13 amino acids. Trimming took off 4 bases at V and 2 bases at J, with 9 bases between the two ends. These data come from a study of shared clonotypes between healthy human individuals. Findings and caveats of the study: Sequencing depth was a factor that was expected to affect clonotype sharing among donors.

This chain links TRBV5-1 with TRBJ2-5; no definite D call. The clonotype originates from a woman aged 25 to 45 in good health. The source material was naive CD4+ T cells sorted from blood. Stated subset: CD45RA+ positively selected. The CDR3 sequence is CASSVQDQETQYF. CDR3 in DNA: TGCGCCAGCAGCGTTCAGGATCAAGAGACCCAGTACTTC.